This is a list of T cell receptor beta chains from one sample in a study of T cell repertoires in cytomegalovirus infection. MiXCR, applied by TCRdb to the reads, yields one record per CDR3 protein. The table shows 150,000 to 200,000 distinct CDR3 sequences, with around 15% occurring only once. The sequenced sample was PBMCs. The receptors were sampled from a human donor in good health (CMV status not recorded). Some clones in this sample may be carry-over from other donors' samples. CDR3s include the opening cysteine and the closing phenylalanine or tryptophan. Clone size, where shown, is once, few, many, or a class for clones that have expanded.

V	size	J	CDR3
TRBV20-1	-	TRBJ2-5	CSASPLAGAETQYF
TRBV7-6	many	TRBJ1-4	CASSPSFGGEKLFF
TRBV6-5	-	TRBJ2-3	CASSRGSRTDTQYF
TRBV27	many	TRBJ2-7	CASSLSYPGHEQYF
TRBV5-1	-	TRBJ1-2	CASSLDGVDSSYGYTF
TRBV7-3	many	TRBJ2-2	CASSLLSGTVNTGELFF
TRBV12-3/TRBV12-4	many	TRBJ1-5	CASRKDRGGNQPQHF
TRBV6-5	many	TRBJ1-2	CASSYSALEGGRGHYGYTF
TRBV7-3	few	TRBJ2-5	CASSPGQGETQYF
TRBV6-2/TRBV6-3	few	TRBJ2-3	CASSADTRNTQYF
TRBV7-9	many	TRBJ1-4	CASSLRTATNEKLFF
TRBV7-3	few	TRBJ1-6	CASSFRGSNSPLHF
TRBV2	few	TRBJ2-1	CASKGQASSYNEQFF
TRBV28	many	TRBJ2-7	CASSKGTSGTEQYF
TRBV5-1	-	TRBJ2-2	CASSSGLANTGELFF
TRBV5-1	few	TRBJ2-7	CASRDFSSEQYF